This passage covers 8 T cell receptor beta chains from one sample sequenced in a study of beta chain features in type 1 diabetes. Findings and caveats of the study: In every one of the four CD4+ subsets, TCRB CDR3s were moderately but significantly shorter in Type 1 diabetes patients.

Expressed TCRB transcripts were sequenced after all isolated RNA was converted to cDNA. Sequenced by immunoSEQ multiplex PCR; TCRdb stores in-frame clones only, minus some. The sample consists of 250,000 to 300,000 clones, about 23% of them appearing once. No antigens are known for them. The sequenced sample consisted of naive CD4+ T cells from blood. The receptors stem from a woman younger than 45 with type 1 diabetes.

The rearrangement links TRBV5-1 to TRBJ2-1; 9 bases are a match to TRBD2. V was pared by 0 bases and J by 6 bases, with 1 base of the junction left unmatched. The germline CDR1 and CDR2 sequences are SGHRS and YFSETQ. The CDR3 extends over 14 amino acids. The CDR3 sequence: CASSLATSGNEQFF. Here the CDR3 DNA reads TGCGCCAGCAGCTTGGCGACTAGCGGCAATGAGCAGTTCTTC.

This clone was picked up a small number of times. The chain has TRBV7-9 and TRBJ2-7, with TRBD2 identical over 9 bases. V shed 5 bases, J shed 5 bases, and the junction held 13 bases outside the gene matches. The CDR3 loop spans 16 amino acids. Per the germline V gene, CDR1 is SEHNR and CDR2 is FQNEAQ (reference sequence). CDR3 DNA sequence: TGTGCCAGCAGCCGACCAATAGCGGGAGTGATCAACGAGCAGTACTTC. Translated: CASSRPIAGVINEQYF. Full variable domain (rest looked up from reference TRBV7-9 and TRBJ2-7): DTGVSQNPRHKITKRGQNVTFRCDPISEHNRLYWYRQTLGQGPEFLTYFQNEAQLEKSRLLSDRFSAERPKGSFSTLEIQRTEQGDSAMYLCASSRPIAGVINEQYFGPGTRLTVT.

With respect to this clone: Additional DNA sequences in this sample encode the identical CDR3. The chain couples TRBV6-1 to TRBJ2-7, with 7 bases identical to TRBD2. Germline assignment: CDR1 MNHNS and CDR2 SASEGT. The CDR3 is 14 amino acids. The V gene end was trimmed by 3 bases and the J gene end by 3 bases; junction bases not matched to a gene: 5. This CDR3 is CASSEGGPGYEQYF. CDR3 in DNA: TGTGCCAGCAGTGAGGGAGGGCCAGGCTACGAGCAGTACTTC.

The chain uses TRBV28 and TRBJ1-1; D is uncertain. V was cut by 6 bases and J by 6 bases, with 14 bases left in between. The germline gives CDR1 MDHEN, CDR2 SYDVKM. The CDR3 consists of 13 residues. The CDR3 nucleotides are TGTGCCAGCAGGGTGAGGGATCTGGCTGAAGCTTTCTTT. This sequence encodes CASRVRDLAEAFF.

This clone was counted only a few times. The rearrangement joins TRBV19 to TRBJ1-5, with D possibly TRBD1 on 5 matching bases. The V end was cut by 4 bases, the J end by 6 bases, with 19 bases between. Germline assignment: CDR1 LNHDA and CDR2 SQIVND (reference sequence). The CDR3 is 16 residues long. CDR3 DNA sequence: TGTGCCAGTAGTACCCGTGGGGAGGGGAGGACTCAGCCCCAGCATTTT. The encoded protein is CASSTRGEGRTQPQHF.

The rearrangement uses TRBV19 and TRBJ2-3, with 7 bases that match TRBD2. The CDR3 length is 14 residues. The ends lost 6 bases at V and 7 bases at J; junction bases unmatched: 10. Germline loops: CDR1 LNHDA, CDR2 SQIVND (reference sequence). The CDR3 bases are TGTGCCAGTAGGTCGGCGGGAGAGTTGAATACGCAGTATTTT. Amino acid sequence: CASRSAGELNTQYF.

As to this clone: The sample holds other DNA sequences that translate to the same CDR3. The chain joins TRBV18 to TRBJ1-5; tentatively, D is TRBD1 (6 bases). V was trimmed by 1 base and J by 2 bases, leaving 9 bases between them. Germline V gene sequence: CDR1 KGHSH, CDR2 LQKENI. This CDR3 spans 15 amino acids. CDR3 region: CASSPRSGGNQPQHF. The CDR3 DNA reads TGTGCCAGCTCACCACGGTCAGGGGGCAATCAGCCCCAGCATTTT.

V usage is TRBV11-2 and J usage is TRBJ1-1, with a tentative D call TRBD1 (6 bases). There are 15 residues in the CDR3. Germline CDR1 SGHAT, CDR2 FQNNGV. Trimming cost V 6 bases and J 5 bases, with 19 bases left between them. CDR3 protein: CASSSIWGHRTEAFF. The CDR3 nucleotides are TGTGCCAGCAGTTCCATCTGGGGGCATAGGACTGAAGCTTTCTTT.